Included here is one TCR beta chain sequence, with context. The antigen remains unidentified. These data belong to a study of CD8 T cells in Susac syndrome. The diagnostic criteria were recently defined, and patients with Susac syndrome met them for definite or probable disease. Trimming shortened V by 3 bases and J by 0 bases, and 15 bases separated the two germline ends. The germline CDR1 and CDR2 sequences are LGHDT and YNNKEL (reference sequence). The CDR3 is 17 residues long. Points from the study as a whole: The CD4+ T cell repertoire of patients with Susac syndrome showed no detectable clonal expansion.

The RNA, about 0.5 to 1 ug, was put through reverse transcription using random hexamers. TCRdb re-called the immunoSEQ multiplex PCR reads through MiXCR, storing one row per CDR3 protein. The repertoire has roughly 200,000 distinct CDR3 sequences, 90% to 95% of them found once; the top ten carry 0.087%. The chain carries TRBV3-1 and TRBJ1-3; D perhaps matches TRBD1 (5 bases). The sample comprised CD4+ T cells from PBMCs. The receptor was isolated from a human donor with Susac syndrome. CDR3 DNA sequence: TGTGCCAGCAGCCACCCATTTCCTCAGGGCTCTGGAAACACCATATATTTT. Translated: CASSHPFPQGSGNTIYF.